This T cell receptor beta chain appears in the sequencing data of a study of blood T cell repertoires in COVID-19. About the research overall: The samples span acute and convalescent COVID-19 from the United States, Italy and Spain. Sample material is recorded as cDNA or gDNA derived from T cells, B-cell-depleted T cells, or PBMCs.

Methods used by the authors: From reference gene primer amplification, estimates of nucleated cell counts were derived. The data were produced by immunoSEQ multiplex PCR, yet TCRdb's version contains in-frame clones alone and is incomplete. D and trimming come from the DNA, and the V and J calls and clone size come from that table. The table records about 280,000 clones, over 75% of them present only once. The sequencing sample was made of peripheral blood. The clonotype originates from a man aged 18-30 years with active or convalescent COVID-19.

CDR3 bases: TGTGCCAGCGGCGGGGGTACAGATACGCAGTATTTT. Translating it yields CASGGGTDTQYF. The chain uses TRBV3-1 (or the pseudogene TRBV3-2) and TRBJ2-3, with TRBD2 identical over 7 bases. CDR3 length: 12 amino acids. Germline trimming cut 8 bases from V and 3 bases from J; bases unmatched to any gene: 2. CDR1 LGHDT and CDR2 YNNKEL come from the germline V gene (reference sequence).